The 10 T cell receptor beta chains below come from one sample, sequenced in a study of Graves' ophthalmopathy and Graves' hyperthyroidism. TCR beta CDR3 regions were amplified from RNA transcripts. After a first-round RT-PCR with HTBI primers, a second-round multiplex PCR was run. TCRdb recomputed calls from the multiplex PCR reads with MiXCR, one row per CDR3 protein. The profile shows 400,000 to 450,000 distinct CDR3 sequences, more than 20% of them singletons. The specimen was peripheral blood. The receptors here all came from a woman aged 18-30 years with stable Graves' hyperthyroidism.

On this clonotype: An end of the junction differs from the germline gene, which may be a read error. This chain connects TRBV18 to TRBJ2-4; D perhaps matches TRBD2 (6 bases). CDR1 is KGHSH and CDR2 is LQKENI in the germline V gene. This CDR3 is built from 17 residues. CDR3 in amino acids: CASSPPLAGRGQNIKYF. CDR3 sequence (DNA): TGTGCCAGCTCACCACCTTTGGCCGGGAGAGGGCAAAACATTAAGTACTTC.

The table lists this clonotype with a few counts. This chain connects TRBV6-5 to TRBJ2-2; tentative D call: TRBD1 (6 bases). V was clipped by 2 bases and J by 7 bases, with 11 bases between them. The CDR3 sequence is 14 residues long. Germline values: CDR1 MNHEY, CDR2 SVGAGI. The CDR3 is CASSYGGRGGELFF. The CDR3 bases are TGTGCCAGCAGTTACGGGGGCAGGGGCGGGGAGCTGTTTTTT.

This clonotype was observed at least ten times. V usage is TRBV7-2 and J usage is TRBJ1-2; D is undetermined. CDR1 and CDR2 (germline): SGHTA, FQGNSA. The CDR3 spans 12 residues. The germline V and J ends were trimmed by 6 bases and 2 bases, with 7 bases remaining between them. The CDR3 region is CASRRSNYGYTF. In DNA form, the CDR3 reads TGTGCCAGCAGAAGATCCAACTATGGCTACACCTTC.

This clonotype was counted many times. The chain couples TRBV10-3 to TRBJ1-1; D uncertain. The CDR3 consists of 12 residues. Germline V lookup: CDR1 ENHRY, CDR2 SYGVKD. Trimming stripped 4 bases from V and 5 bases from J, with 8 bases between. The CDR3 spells CAISGMGTEAFF. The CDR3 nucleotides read TGTGCCATCAGTGGTATGGGGACTGAAGCTTTCTTT.

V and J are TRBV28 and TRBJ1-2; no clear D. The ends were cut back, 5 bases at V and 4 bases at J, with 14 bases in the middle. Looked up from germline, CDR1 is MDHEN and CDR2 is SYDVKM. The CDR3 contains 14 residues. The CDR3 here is CASSPRASLYGYTF. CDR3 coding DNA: TGTGCCAGCAGTCCGAGGGCCTCTCTCTATGGCTACACCTTC.

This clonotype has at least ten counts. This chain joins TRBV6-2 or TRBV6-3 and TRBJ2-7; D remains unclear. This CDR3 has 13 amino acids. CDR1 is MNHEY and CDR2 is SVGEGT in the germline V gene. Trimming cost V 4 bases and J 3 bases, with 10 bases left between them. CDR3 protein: CASSLQIHYEQYF. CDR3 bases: TGTGCCAGCAGTTTACAGATTCACTACGAGCAGTACTTC.

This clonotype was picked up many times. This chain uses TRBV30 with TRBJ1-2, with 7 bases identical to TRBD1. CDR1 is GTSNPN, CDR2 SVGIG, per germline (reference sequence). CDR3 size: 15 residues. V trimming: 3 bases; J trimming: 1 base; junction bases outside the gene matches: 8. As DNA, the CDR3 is TGTGCCTGGAGCCGAGGCAGGGACAGTAACTATGGCTACACCTTC. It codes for CAWSRGRDSNYGYTF.

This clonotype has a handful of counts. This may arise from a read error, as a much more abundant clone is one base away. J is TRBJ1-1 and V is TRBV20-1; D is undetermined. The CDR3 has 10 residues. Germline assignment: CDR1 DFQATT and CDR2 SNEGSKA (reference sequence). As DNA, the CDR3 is TGCAGTGCTAGTACGTTTCCAGCTTGCTTT. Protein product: CSASTFPACF.

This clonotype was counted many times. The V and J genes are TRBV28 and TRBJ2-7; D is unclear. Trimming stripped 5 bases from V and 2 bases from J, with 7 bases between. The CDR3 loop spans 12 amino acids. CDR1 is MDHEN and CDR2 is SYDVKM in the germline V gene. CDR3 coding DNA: TGTGCCAGCAGTATACTGGCCTACGAGCAGTACTTC. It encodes CASSILAYEQYF.

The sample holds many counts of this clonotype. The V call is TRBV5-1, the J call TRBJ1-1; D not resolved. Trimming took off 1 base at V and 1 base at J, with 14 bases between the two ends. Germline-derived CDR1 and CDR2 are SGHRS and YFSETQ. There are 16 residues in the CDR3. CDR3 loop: CASSLPAFTGNTEAFF. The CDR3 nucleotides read TGCGCCAGCAGCTTGCCGGCTTTTACGGGGAACACTGAAGCTTTCTTT.